A single sample is the source of the 9 T cell receptor beta chains below, sequenced in a study of OX40 agonist ivuxolimab in advanced cancers. Assay: immunoSEQ multiplex PCR; the TCRdb copy retains only in-frame clones and omits some. The profile shows 55,000 to 60,000 clones, 84% of them singletons. The sequences come from CD4+ or CD8+ T cells sorted from blood, collected in a trial of the OX40 agonist ivuxolimab. The receptor source for this set is an adult with an advanced solid tumor such as melanoma, head and neck, liver or kidney cancer.

The chain employs TRBV4-2 and TRBJ2-3; 10 bases are a match to TRBD2. This CDR3 is 15 amino acids long. Germline CDR1 LGHNA, CDR2 YNFKEQ. J gave up 1 base and V 2 bases, and 0 bases lay outside the gene matches. The CDR3 sequence is CASSQLAGGTDTQYF. The CDR3 bases are TGTGCCAGCAGCCAACTAGCGGGGGGCACAGATACGCAGTATTTT.

The table lists this clone with a few counts. The chain carries TRBV18 and TRBJ2-7; unclear D gene. The CDR3 has 13 residues. V dropped 3 bases and J dropped 7 bases, with 13 bases sitting between them. Germline V gives CDR1 KGHSH, CDR2 LQKENI. The CDR3 spells CASSPQDAGEQYF. The CDR3 coding sequence is TGTGCCAGCTCACCCCAGGACGCTGGGGAGCAGTACTTC.

J is TRBJ2-7 and V is TRBV5-1; tentatively, D is TRBD1 or TRBD2 (5 bases each). Trimming took 2 bases from V and 5 from J, leaving 17 bases between them. This CDR3 spans 15 amino acids. The germline V gene has CDR1 SGHRS and CDR2 YFSETQ. CDR3 in amino acids: CASSFIGALLDEQYF. CDR3 DNA: TGCGCCAGCAGCTTTATCGGGGCCCTCCTAGACGAGCAGTACTTC.

The CDR3 sequence: CASSPDRLGVNQPQHF. The CDR3 DNA is TGTGCCAGCAGCCCAGACAGGTTGGGGGTGAATCAGCCCCAGCATTTT. This chain links TRBV5-4 with TRBJ1-5; maybe TRBD1 (6 bases). Between the trimmed V and J ends, which lost 4 bases and 4 bases, there was a span of 18 bases. From germline, CDR1 is SGHNT and CDR2 YYREEE (reference sequence). The CDR3 covers 16 residues. The entire variable domain, with the rest obtained from reference TRBV5-4 and TRBJ1-5, is as follows: ETGVTQSPTHLIKTRGQQVTLRCSSQSGHNTVSWYQQALGQGPQFIFQYYREEENGRGNFPPRFSGLQFPNYSSELNVNALELDDSALYLCASSPDRLGVNQPQHFGDGTRLSIL.

This clone was seen only once. V gene TRBV19 combines with J gene TRBJ1-5; D not resolved. The V end lost 7 bases, the J end lost 9 bases, and 16 bases lay between the germline ends. Per germline, CDR1 LNHDA and CDR2 SQIVND (reference sequence). The CDR3 is made up of 13 amino acids. The chain's CDR3 is CASTAIKGGPQHF. The CDR3 DNA reads as TGTGCCAGTACCGCCATTAAGGGTGGGCCCCAGCATTTT.

V and J are TRBV2 and TRBJ1-1; D unclear. V was cut by 7 bases and J by 4 bases, with 13 bases left in between. CDR3 size: 13 residues. Germline lookup yields CDR1 SNHLY and CDR2 FYNNEI. CDR3 sequence reads: CASNVQFATEAFF. The CDR3 DNA reads TGTGCCAGCAACGTTCAGTTTGCCACTGAAGCTTTCTTT.

There are a few counts of this clone. The chain couples TRBV7-6 to TRBJ2-1; D possibly corresponds to TRBD1 (5 bases). The CDR3 loop spans 15 amino acids. The V gene lost 1 base and the J gene lost 8 bases, with 15 bases spanning the gap. Germline V gene lookup returns CDR1 SGHVS and CDR2 FNYEAQ. CDR3 amino acids: CASSLGPTQGDEQFF. CDR3 bases: TGTGCCAGCAGCTTAGGACCCACTCAAGGGGATGAGCAGTTCTTC.

This clone was detected a few times. The gene calls are TRBV10-3 and TRBJ2-5, with 9 nucleotides matching TRBD1. V shed 10 bases, J shed 3 bases, and the junction held 9 bases outside the gene matches. Germline V gives CDR1 ENHRY, CDR2 SYGVKD. There are 14 residues in the CDR3. CDR3 nucleotides: TGTGCCACCGGGACAGGGTCTGGCGAAGAGACCCAGTACTTC. This sequence encodes CATGTGSGEETQYF.

This chain uses TRBV9 with TRBJ2-2, with 8 bases aligning to TRBD1. The junction had 9 bases not matched to a gene; V was cut back by 6 bases and J by 2 bases. From germline, CDR1 is SGDLS and CDR2 YYNGEE. The CDR3 covers 16 residues. In DNA form, the CDR3 reads TGTGCCAGCACGAGATGGGACAGGAAAAACACCGGGGAGCTGTTTTTT. Translation gives CASTRWDRKNTGELFF. The entire variable domain, with the rest obtained from reference TRBV9 and TRBJ2-2, is as follows: DSGVTQTPKHLITATGQRVTLRCSPRSGDLSVYWYQQSLDQGLQFLIQYYNGEERAKGNILERFSAQQFPDLHSELNLSSLELGDSALYFCASTRWDRKNTGELFFGEGSRLTVL.